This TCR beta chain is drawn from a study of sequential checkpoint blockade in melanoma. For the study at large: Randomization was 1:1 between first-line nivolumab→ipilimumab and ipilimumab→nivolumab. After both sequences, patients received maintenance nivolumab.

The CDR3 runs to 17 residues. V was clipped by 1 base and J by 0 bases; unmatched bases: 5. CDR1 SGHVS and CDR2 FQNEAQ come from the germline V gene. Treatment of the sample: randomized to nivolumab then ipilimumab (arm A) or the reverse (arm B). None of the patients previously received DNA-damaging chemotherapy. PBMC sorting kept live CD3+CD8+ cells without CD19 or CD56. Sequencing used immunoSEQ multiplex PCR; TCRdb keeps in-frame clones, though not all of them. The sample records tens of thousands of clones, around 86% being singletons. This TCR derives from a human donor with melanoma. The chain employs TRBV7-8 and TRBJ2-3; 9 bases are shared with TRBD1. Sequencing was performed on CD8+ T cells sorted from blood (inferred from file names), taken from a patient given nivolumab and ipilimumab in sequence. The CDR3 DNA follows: TGTGCCAGCAGCTTAGTGAAGGGGACAGGGAGCACAGATACGCAGTATTTT. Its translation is CASSLVKGTGSTDTQYF.